One sample yielded the 27 T cell receptor beta chains listed below, sequenced in a study of blood T cell repertoires in COVID-19 (dated by TCRdb to the early 2020s). The library was built by means of the immunoSEQ multiplex PCR assay. TCRdb provides this immuneACCESS table in a form limited to in-frame rearrangements. Some clones are lacking; in checked studies, under half of them reflect an unresolved V gene, and why the rest are absent is not known. The sample table lists about 74,000 clones, approximately 84% of them with a count of one. Clones ranked in the top ten supply 10% to 15% of the sample. The specimen sequenced was peripheral blood. Receptor source: a human donor in a cohort sampled during active COVID-19.

The chain employs TRBV6-6 and TRBJ2-7; TRBD1 matches 10 bases. The V gene end was trimmed by 4 bases and the J gene end by 6 bases; junction bases not matched to a gene: 9. Per the germline V gene, CDR1 is MNHNY and CDR2 is SVGAGI (reference sequence). CDR3 size: 15 residues. DNA for the CDR3: TGTGCCAGCAGTTCGACGGACAGGGGGGCCGGCGAGCAGTACTTC. Amino acid sequence: CASSSTDRGAGEQYF.

The chain couples TRBV18 to TRBJ2-7, with D unresolved. With 6 bases removed from V and 4 bases from J, the gap between germline ends came to 13 bases. CDR3 length: 13 amino acids. The germline gives CDR1 KGHSH, CDR2 LQKENI. CDR3 sequence reads: CASSTAWAYEQYF. In nucleotides, the CDR3 is TGTGCCAGCTCGACCGCGTGGGCTTACGAGCAGTACTTC. The full variable domain, completed using reference TRBV18 and TRBJ2-7, is NAGVMQNPRHLVRRRGQEARLRCSPMKGHSHVYWYRQLPEEGLKFMVYLQKENIIDESGMPKERFSAEFPKEGPSILRIQQVVRGDSAAYFCASSTAWAYEQYFGPGTRLTVT.

This clone was seen only once. The V call is TRBV6-5, the J call TRBJ2-1; 7 bases map to TRBD1. V shed 6 bases and J 6 bases; nucleotides not matched to a gene: 11. CDR3 length: 15 residues. From germline, CDR1 is MNHEY and CDR2 SVGAGI. The CDR3 loop is CASRSNRGGGNEQFF. CDR3 nucleotide sequence: TGTGCCAGCAGATCGAACAGGGGCGGTGGCAATGAGCAGTTCTTC.

The chain joins TRBV2 to TRBJ1-6; D is undetermined. Germline values: CDR1 SNHLY, CDR2 FYNNEI. V was cut by 3 bases and J by 7 bases, with 10 bases left in between. CDR3 length equals 14 residues. The CDR3 sequence: CASSDKSLNSPLHF. The DNA of the CDR3 is TGTGCCAGCAGTGATAAGAGTTTGAATTCACCCCTCCACTTT.

This rearrangement joins TRBV3-1 (or the pseudogene TRBV3-2) to TRBJ2-4; 7 nucleotides match TRBD1. The CDR3 spans 15 residues. Germline CDR1 LGHDT, CDR2 YNNKEL (reference sequence). V dropped 4 bases and J dropped 5; count of bases not matched to a gene: 8. CDR3 sequence (DNA): TGTGCCAGCAGCCTGACAGGGATTACTCAAAACATTCAGTACTTC. Protein: CASSLTGITQNIQYF.

This chain uses TRBV10-3 with TRBJ2-7; D gene unclear. The CDR3 is 11 amino acids. The V end was cut by 5 bases, the J end by 4 bases, with 6 bases between. Germline CDR1 is ENHRY and CDR2 is SYGVKD. The CDR3 is CAISSGYEQYF. CDR3 sequence (DNA): TGTGCCATCAGTTCCGGGTACGAGCAGTACTTC.

The chain links TRBV28 to TRBJ2-7; 9 nucleotides match TRBD1. The J segment lost 5 bases and the V segment lost 4 bases, leaving 9 bases of the junction unmatched. The length of the CDR3 is 15 residues. CDR1 is MDHEN and CDR2 is SYDVKM in the germline V gene. CDR3 residues: CASSWGEDRGDEQYF. The CDR3 coding sequence is TGTGCCAGCAGTTGGGGGGAGGACAGGGGCGACGAGCAGTACTTC.

The rearrangement links TRBV18 to TRBJ1-1, with TRBD1 identical over 12 bases. In germline, CDR1 is KGHSH, CDR2 LQKENI. Trimming cost V 8 bases and J 4 bases; bases outside gene matches: 5. The CDR3 extends over 14 amino acids. The CDR3 region is CASTQGQGATEAFF. CDR3 coding DNA: TGTGCCAGCACTCAGGGACAGGGGGCCACTGAAGCTTTCTTT.

This clone was seen once. This chain's CDR3 is CASSSTGGSSPLHF. The CDR3 region has the DNA TGTGCCAGTAGTTCCACAGGGGGCTCTTCACCCCTCCACTTT. The rearrangement links TRBV19 to TRBJ1-6, with TRBD1 matching over 9 bases. Trimming cost V 5 bases and J 9 bases; bases outside gene matches: 5. CDR3 length equals 14 residues. Germline lookup yields CDR1 LNHDA and CDR2 SQIVND (reference sequence). The variable domain in full, with the rest retrieved from reference TRBV19 and TRBJ1-6, is DGGITQSPKYLFRKEGQNVTLSCEQNLNHDAMYWYRQDPGQGLRLIYYSQIVNDFQKGDIAEGYSVSREKKESFPLTVTSAQKNPTAFYLCASSSTGGSSPLHFGNGTRLTVT.

The chain is built from TRBV5-4 and TRBJ1-1; D possibly corresponds to TRBD1 (6 bases). Germline values: CDR1 SGHNT, CDR2 YYREEE (reference sequence). The V end was cut by 4 bases, the J end by 1 base, with 11 bases between. There are 14 residues in the CDR3. As DNA, the CDR3 is TGTGCCAGCAGCCGGACAGACTCGAACACTGAAGCTTTCTTT. Amino acid sequence: CASSRTDSNTEAFF. The full variable domain, rest sourced from reference TRBV5-4 and TRBJ1-1, is ETGVTQSPTHLIKTRGQQVTLRCSSQSGHNTVSWYQQALGQGPQFIFQYYREEENGRGNFPPRFSGLQFPNYSSELNVNALELDDSALYLCASSRTDSNTEAFFGQGTRLTVV.

The chain links TRBV13 to TRBJ1-4; TRBD1 agrees at 8 bases. This CDR3 spans 14 amino acids. The trim removed 6 bases at V and 5 bases at J, leaving 5 bases unmatched. Germline loops: CDR1 PRHDT, CDR2 FYEKMQ (reference sequence). This CDR3 is CASRKRDRNEKLFF. The CDR3, as DNA: TGTGCCAGCAGGAAGAGGGACAGGAATGAAAAACTGTTTTTT.

The V and J genes are TRBV27 and TRBJ1-5, with D hard to call. V dropped 2 bases and J dropped 5 bases, with 10 bases sitting between them. The CDR3 sequence is 14 residues long. The V gene's germline CDR1 is MNHEY and CDR2 SMNVEV (reference sequence). CDR3: CASSLSGIHQPQHF. Here the CDR3 DNA reads TGTGCCAGCAGTTTAAGCGGGATTCATCAGCCCCAGCATTTT.

The chain recombines TRBV5-1 with TRBJ2-1, with TRBD2 identical over 16 bases. This CDR3 spans 21 amino acids. Germline CDR1 reads SGHRS; CDR2 reads YFSETQ. The V gene end was trimmed by 4 bases and the J gene end by 1 base; junction bases not matched to a gene: 14. The CDR3 here is CASSARVPGLAGGRSYNEQFF. DNA of the CDR3: TGCGCCAGCAGCGCGAGGGTGCCGGGACTAGCGGGGGGGCGGTCCTACAATGAGCAGTTCTTC.

The chain recombines TRBV3-1 (or the pseudogene TRBV3-2) with TRBJ2-1; 11 positions match TRBD2. With 0 bases clipped from V and 0 bases from J, the junction kept 10 bases outside the gene matches. Germline CDR1 and CDR2: LGHDT and YNNKEL (reference sequence). The CDR3 contains 20 residues. CDR3 nucleotide sequence: TGTGCCAGCAGCCAAGATTTCCTAGCGGGGGGACCCTTCTCCTACAATGAGCAGTTCTTC. As protein: CASSQDFLAGGPFSYNEQFF.

The chain recombines TRBV7-6 with TRBJ2-1; 8 bases align to TRBD2. J was trimmed by 10 bases and V by 5 bases; bases with no gene match: 13. The germline gives CDR1 SGHVS, CDR2 FNYEAQ. The CDR3 loop spans 15 amino acids. CDR3 bases: TGTGCCAGCAGCGCGGGGGCTAGCGGGCCACGCGAGCAGTTCTTC. Translation: CASSAGASGPREQFF. Supplemented by reference TRBV7-6 and TRBJ2-1, the full variable domain reads GAGVSQSPRYKVTKRGQDVALRCDPISGHVSLYWYRQALGQGPEFLTYFNYEAQQDKSGLPNDRFSAERPEGSISTLTIQRTEQRDSAMYRCASSAGASGPREQFFGPGTRLTVL.

CDR3 bases: TGTGCCAGCTCACCAGACAGCCTAAGCACAGATACGCAGTATTTT. Translating it yields CASSPDSLSTDTQYF. This chain joins TRBV18 and TRBJ2-3, with a weak D call TRBD1 (5 bases). Trimming took 2 bases from V and 0 from J, leaving 9 bases between them. CDR3 length: 15 amino acids. Germline V CDR1 and CDR2: KGHSH, LQKENI. Full variable domain (missing parts from reference TRBV18 and TRBJ2-3): NAGVMQNPRHLVRRRGQEARLRCSPMKGHSHVYWYRQLPEEGLKFMVYLQKENIIDESGMPKERFSAEFPKEGPSILRIQQVVRGDSAAYFCASSPDSLSTDTQYFGPGTRLTVL.

The chain uses TRBV5-6 and TRBJ2-7; weak D call: TRBD1 (5 bases). The CDR3 extends over 15 amino acids. Trimming pared 0 bases from V and 0 bases from J, leaving 10 bases between. Germline assignment: CDR1 SGHDT and CDR2 YYEEEE. DNA for the CDR3: TGTGCCAGCAGCTTGGCCCAGGGCTTCTCCTACGAGCAGTACTTC. Amino acid sequence: CASSLAQGFSYEQYF.

The gene calls are TRBV28 and TRBJ1-5; no definite D call. The CDR3 runs to 15 residues. Germline lookup yields CDR1 MDHEN and CDR2 SYDVKM. V dropped 7 bases and J dropped 1 base, with 14 bases sitting between them. The CDR3 nucleotides read TGTGCCAGCATCCCCTCGGGTGGAAGCAATCAGCCCCAGCATTTT. This gives the protein CASIPSGGSNQPQHF.

J is TRBJ2-7 and V is TRBV6-6, with a tentative D call TRBD2 (6 bases). The CDR3 is 14 amino acids. V was cut by 0 bases and J by 3 bases, with 9 bases left in between. Germline V gives CDR1 MNHNY, CDR2 SVGAGI (reference sequence). Here the CDR3 reads CASSYSGGRYEQYF. CDR3 in DNA: TGTGCCAGCAGTTACTCCGGGGGTCGCTACGAGCAGTACTTC.

The gene calls are TRBV3-1 (or the pseudogene TRBV3-2) and TRBJ2-2, with 7 bases identical to TRBD1. V lost 4 bases and J lost 3; bases outside the gene matches: 2. The CDR3 spans 14 residues. Germline-derived CDR1 and CDR2 are LGHDT and YNNKEL (reference sequence). Here the CDR3 reads CASSRQGDTGELFF. CDR3 nucleotide sequence: TGTGCCAGCAGCCGACAGGGAGACACCGGGGAGCTGTTTTTT.

The chain has TRBV3-1 (or the pseudogene TRBV3-2) and TRBJ2-2; D not certain. V lost 5 bases, J lost 8 bases, and 6 bases lay in between. The V gene's germline CDR1 is LGHDT and CDR2 YNNKEL (reference sequence). The CDR3 has 11 residues. The DNA for the CDR3 is TGTGCCAGCAGCTATATGGGGGAGCTGTTTTTT. This translates into CASSYMGELFF.

The rearrangement joins TRBV20-1 to TRBJ1-1; 7 positions agree with TRBD1. This CDR3 has 14 amino acids. CDR1 and CDR2 (germline): DFQATT, SNEGSKA (reference sequence). V shed 3 bases and J 1 base; nucleotides not matched to a gene: 5. As DNA, the CDR3 is TGCAGTGCTAGTATGGGACAGTCGAACACTGAAGCTTTCTTT. This translates into CSASMGQSNTEAFF.

This clone was seen more than once but under ten times. The DNA for the CDR3 is TGTGCCAGCAGTTCAGGGTACAATGAGCAGTTCTTC. Protein: CASSSGYNEQFF. The genes are TRBV7-8 and TRBJ2-1, with D tentatively TRBD1 (5 bases). Trimming left V 6 bases short and J 4 bases short, with 7 bases between. The length of the CDR3 is 12 residues. CDR1 and CDR2 (germline): SGHVS, FQNEAQ.

This chain links TRBV19 with TRBJ1-2; possible D gene TRBD1, 5 bases. Per the germline V gene, CDR1 is LNHDA and CDR2 is SQIVND (reference sequence). The CDR3 extends over 13 amino acids. The V end was cut by 1 base, the J end by 7 bases, with 10 bases between. The CDR3 DNA reads as TGTGCCAGTAGTATAGGGCAGGGCTTTGGCTACACCTTC. This encodes CASSIGQGFGYTF. Supplemented by reference TRBV19 and TRBJ1-2, the full variable domain reads DGGITQSPKYLFRKEGQNVTLSCEQNLNHDAMYWYRQDPGQGLRLIYYSQIVNDFQKGDIAEGYSVSREKKESFPLTVTSAQKNPTAFYLCASSIGQGFGYTFGSGTRLTVV.

The gene calls are TRBV9 and TRBJ1-6; D perhaps matches TRBD1 (6 bases). The CDR3 sequence is 14 residues long. The V and J ends lost 0 bases and 6 bases respectively, with 7 bases between them. CDR1 and CDR2 from the germline V gene are SGDLS and YYNGEE. The CDR3 DNA sequence: TGTGCCAGCAGCGTAGTGGGGGCTAATTCACCCCTCCACTTT. Translation gives CASSVVGANSPLHF.

This clone was picked up one time. The chain is built from TRBV6-1 and TRBJ2-5; possible D gene TRBD1, 8 bases. Germline-derived CDR1 and CDR2 are MNHNS and SASEGT. The CDR3 runs 15 residues. Trimming removed 3 bases from V and 7 bases from J, with 18 bases in between. CDR3 loop: CASSDTYRGGRTQYF. CDR3 in DNA: TGTGCCAGCAGTGATACTTACAGGGGGGGAAGGACCCAGTACTTC.

V gene TRBV7-2 combines with J gene TRBJ1-4; D perhaps matches TRBD1 (5 bases). Deletions cut 5 bases from V and 5 bases from J, with 15 bases between. CDR1 is SGHTA, CDR2 FQGNSA, per germline. The CDR3 length is 15 residues. CDR3 nucleotides: TGTGCCAGCAGCCCGCGACATGGGGGGAATGAAAAACTGTTTTTT. Residues: CASSPRHGGNEKLFF.